A selection of T cell receptor beta chains follows, all from one sample in a study of vaccination effects on CD4 cells after COVID-19. TCRdb keeps only in-frame clones here, not all; method: immunoSEQ multiplex PCR. The sample includes 13,000 to 15,000 clones, roughly 70% seen only once; the top ten take 20% to 25%. Their antigens are not known. The source material was CD4+ T cells from PBMCs cultured with HCoV-NL63 spike peptides, sampled after COVID-19 vaccination. Receptors were obtained from a human donor who received a COVID-19 vaccine. The CDR3 runs from the conserved cysteine through the conserved F or W. The D gene is left open where the match is weak. Expanded clones get a size class; other rows say once, few or many, or leave the size out.

DNA: TGTGCCAGCAGCAATCGACAGGGACGGAAGGGCTATGGCTACACCTTC
CDR3: CASSNRQGRKGYGYTF
V: TRBV5-4
size: -
D: TRBD1
J: TRBJ1-2

DNA: TGTGCCAGCAGTTTATTTTTCGGGCGGACAGGGACGAATTCACCCCTCCACTTT
CDR3: CASSLFFGRTGTNSPLHF
V: TRBV27
size: -
D: TRBD1
J: TRBJ1-6

DNA: TGTGCCAGCAGAGCCCCGACAGGGTCAACTTCTGCTTCTGGAAACACCATATATTTT
CDR3: CASRAPTGSTSASGNTIYF
V: TRBV6-4
size: -
D: TRBD1
J: TRBJ1-3

DNA: TGTGCCAGCAGTTTAAAAGGCTCCGTGACTAGGAATGAGCAGTTCTTC
CDR3: CASSLKGSVTRNEQFF
V: TRBV27
size: -
D: -
J: TRBJ2-1

DNA: TGTGCCAGCAGTTACTCGCGGGGAAACTATGGCTACACCTTC
CDR3: CASSYSRGNYGYTF
V: TRBV6-5
size: few
D: -
J: TRBJ1-2

DNA: TGCGCCAGCAGCTTGGGGGGTGGGCAGGGTAACACTGAAGCTTTCTTT
CDR3: CASSLGGGQGNTEAFF
V: TRBV5-1
size: -
D: -
J: TRBJ1-1

DNA: TGTGCCAGTAGCCTCCCGGGGACAAGCACAGATACGCAGTATTTT
CDR3: CASSLPGTSTDTQYF
V: TRBV19
size: once
D: -
J: TRBJ2-3

DNA: TGTGCCTGGAGTAGCCTTGGCGAGCAGTACTTC
CDR3: CAWSSLGEQYF
V: TRBV30
size: few
D: -
J: TRBJ2-7

DNA: TGTGCCAGCAGTTTTAGGGGGGCGGGTGTTTATGGCTACACCTTC
CDR3: CASSFRGAGVYGYTF
V: TRBV27
size: -
D: -
J: TRBJ1-2

DNA: TGTGCCAGTAGTAAGGCCCGTGGTGGGACTAGCGGAAGCTCCTACAATGAGCAGTTCTTC
CDR3: CASSKARGGTSGSSYNEQFF
V: TRBV19
size: -
D: TRBD2
J: TRBJ2-1

DNA: TGTGCCAGCAGCTTTATAGCGGGAGAATGGAATGAGCAGTTCTTC
CDR3: CASSFIAGEWNEQFF
V: TRBV7-8
size: once
D: TRBD2
J: TRBJ2-1

DNA: TGTGCCAGCAGCTTGCGAGCGGGAGTACCAGATACGCAGTATTTT
CDR3: CASSLRAGVPDTQYF
V: TRBV5-6
size: -
D: TRBD2
J: TRBJ2-3

DNA: TGTGCCAGCAGTCGGTACAGGGGGTACGAGCAGTACTTC
CDR3: CASSRYRGYEQYF
V: TRBV27
size: -
D: TRBD1
J: TRBJ2-7

DNA: TGTGCCAGTAGTATCAGGGACAGCGTCAATCAGCCCCAGCATTTT
CDR3: CASSIRDSVNQPQHF
V: TRBV19
size: -
D: TRBD1
J: TRBJ1-5

DNA: TGTGCCAGCAGCTTGGAACAGGCAGCCAAAAACATTCAGTACTTC
CDR3: CASSLEQAAKNIQYF
V: TRBV21-1
size: -
D: -
J: TRBJ2-4

DNA: TGCGCCAGCAGCCAAGATCTACAGTCACGGGCCAAAAACATTCAGTACTTC
CDR3: CASSQDLQSRAKNIQYF
V: TRBV4-3
size: -
D: -
J: TRBJ2-4